Listed below are T cell receptor beta chains from one sample, sequenced in a study of blood T cell repertoires in COVID-19. The data were produced by immunoSEQ multiplex PCR, yet TCRdb's version contains in-frame clones alone and is incomplete. The profile shows about 210,000 clones, almost 85% of them singletons. Sequencing used peripheral blood. The receptors were sampled from a man in his fifties with COVID-19, enrolled during active disease. CDR3s include the opening cysteine and the closing phenylalanine or tryptophan. Fields, in order: D gene, V gene, J gene, clone size, CDR3 DNA, CDR3 protein. D genes are given only for firm matches. Only some rows state a clone size, as once, few, many or a class for expanded clones.

.,TRBV5-6,TRBJ1-1,.,TGTGCCAGCAGCTTGGGCGGGGGTAGACCTGAAGCTTTCTTT,CASSLGGGRPEAFF
.,TRBV5-1,TRBJ2-3,.,TGCGCCAGCAGCTCAGGGGGCACAGATACGCAGTATTTT,CASSSGGTDTQYF
.,TRBV27,TRBJ2-1,.,TGTGCCAGCAGTTTAGCGGTGTACAATGAGCAGTTCTTC,CASSLAVYNEQFF
.,TRBV2,TRBJ1-4,.,TGTGCCAGCAGTGACCGGTGGACTAATGAAAAACTGTTTTTT,CASSDRWTNEKLFF
TRBD1,TRBV28,TRBJ1-1,once,TGTGCCAGCCGTATGGGGGGACAGGGGGCCACTGAAGCTTTCTTT,CASRMGGQGATEAFF
TRBD1,TRBV7-8,TRBJ2-7,.,TGTGCCAGCAGCCCGCTAGCGACAGGGGGCGCCTACGAGCAGTACTTC,CASSPLATGGAYEQYF
TRBD1,TRBV5-1,TRBJ1-2,.,TGCGCCAGCAGCTCCGGACAGGCCCTTTACTATGGCTACACCTTC,CASSSGQALYYGYTF
TRBD1,TRBV10-2,TRBJ1-1,.,TGCGCCAGCAGTCCGGACAGGGGGACTGAAGCTTTCTTT,CASSPDRGTEAFF
TRBD1,TRBV6-6,TRBJ1-4,.,TGTGCCAGCAGTCGAGTCCCGGGACAGGGTCGGGGTGAAAAACTGTTTTTT,CASSRVPGQGRGEKLFF
TRBD1,TRBV25-1,TRBJ1-5,.,TGTGCCACCACATCAAGACAGGGAGGTTGCAATCAGCCCCAGCATTTT,CATTSRQGGCNQPQHF
TRBD1,TRBV18,TRBJ1-1,.,TGTGCCAGCTCGAGGGACAGGGGGAACACTGAAGCTTTCTTT,CASSRDRGNTEAFF
.,TRBV20-1,TRBJ2-3,.,TGCAGTGCTAGGACAACCACGCAGTATTTT,CSARTTTQYF
.,TRBV12-3/TRBV12-4,TRBJ2-7,.,TGTGCCAGCAGTTTCGCGGGGGAGCAGTACTTC,CASSFAGEQYF
.,TRBV7-9,TRBJ1-1,.,TGTGCCAGCAGCTTAATAGGGGAGGGGGACACTGAAGCTTTCTTT,CASSLIGEGDTEAFF